Below, 17 T cell receptor beta chains from the same sample are listed, as sequenced in a study of T cell responses to AZD1222 COVID-19 vaccine. Profiled with immunoSEQ multiplex PCR; TCRdb holds only in-frame clones, not every one. The sample lists some 130,000 clones, 75% to 90% occurring once. The material was peripheral blood, obtained on day 0 of AZD1222 vaccination. These receptors were collected from an adult in good health.

V is TRBV7-9 and J is TRBJ1-4; no firm D call. The V end was cut by 2 bases, the J end by 6 bases, with 7 bases between. The length of the CDR3 is 13 residues. Germline V gene sequence: CDR1 SEHNR, CDR2 FQNEAQ (reference sequence). The CDR3 DNA reads as TGTGCCAGCAGCTTACGGGGAGATGAAAAACTGTTTTTT. It translates to CASSLRGDEKLFF.

The V gene is TRBV7-9, the J gene TRBJ1-3, with a possible D match to TRBD1 (5 bases). V lost 9 bases to trimming and J lost 3 bases, with 15 bases between them. CDR3 size: 14 residues. CDR1 is SEHNR and CDR2 is FQNEAQ in the germline V gene (reference sequence). CDR3 in DNA: TGTGCCAGTACCCCACGGGGGTTTGGAAACACCATATATTTT. Residues: CASTPRGFGNTIYF.

The sample holds one count of this clone. The chain combines TRBV6-6 with TRBJ1-4, with 9 positions matching TRBD1. Germline assignment: CDR1 MNHNY and CDR2 SVGAGI (reference sequence). CDR3 length: 14 amino acids. V was pared by 2 bases and J by 7 bases, with 2 bases of the junction left unmatched. CDR3 sequence reads: CASSYGTGFEKLFF. In DNA, the CDR3 is TGTGCCAGCAGTTACGGGACAGGGTTTGAAAAACTGTTTTTT.

The CDR3 bases are TGTGCCAGCAGCTCACGGGGAGGAGAGCAGTTCTTC. This encodes CASSSRGGEQFF. This chain connects TRBV11-3 to TRBJ2-1, with D tentatively TRBD2 (6 bases). CDR3 length: 12 residues. Per the germline V gene, CDR1 is SGHNT and CDR2 is YENEEA. Trimming removed 4 bases at V and 10 bases at J, with 11 bases between.

The chain carries TRBV24-1 and TRBJ1-5, with D possibly being TRBD1 (6 bases). CDR1 is KGHDR, CDR2 SFDVKD, per germline. The length of the CDR3 is 13 residues. Trimming cost V 11 bases and J 6 bases, with 16 bases left between them. Here the CDR3 reads CARKGGQPQPQHF. The DNA of the CDR3 is TGTGCCAGGAAGGGGGGTCAGCCTCAGCCCCAGCATTTT.

Notes on this clone: Relative to the germline gene, one junction end is altered; a read error may explain this. This chain links TRBV4-3 with TRBJ1-5; perhaps TRBD1 as D (6 bases). Germline CDR1 LGHNA, CDR2 YSLEER. There are 14 residues in the CDR3. DNA of the CDR3: TGCGCCAGCAGCCAGTGGGGGGGCAACCAGCCCCAGCATTTT. Translated: CASSQWGGNQPQHF.

J is TRBJ2-1 and V is TRBV9; D possibly corresponds to TRBD1 (6 bases). Germline CDR1 reads SGDLS; CDR2 reads YYNGEE. The CDR3 covers 15 residues. The V and J ends lost 3 bases and 3 bases respectively, with 13 bases between them. CDR3 bases: TGTGCCAGCAGCGCTCGACAGGCCCTCTACAATGAGCAGTTCTTC. Protein: CASSARQALYNEQFF.

This rearrangement joins TRBV4-3 to TRBJ2-3, with 9 positions matching TRBD1. There are 16 residues in the CDR3. V dropped 4 bases and J dropped 3; count of bases not matched to a gene: 8. The germline CDR1 and CDR2 sequences are LGHNA and YSLEER. CDR3: CASSRMTGGLTDTQYF. In DNA, the CDR3 is TGCGCCAGCAGCCGAATGACAGGGGGTCTGACAGATACGCAGTATTTT.

The genes are TRBV10-1 and TRBJ2-3; D is ambiguous. Trimming took off 6 bases at V and 0 bases at J, with 13 bases between the two ends. The CDR3 spans 15 residues. The V gene's germline CDR1 is WNHNN and CDR2 SYGVQD (reference sequence). The CDR3 sequence is CASRKTGSSTDTQYF. The CDR3 nucleotides are TGCGCCAGCAGGAAGACTGGTTCTAGCACAGATACGCAGTATTTT.

The chain carries TRBV5-4 and TRBJ1-6, with TRBD1 identical over 9 bases. With 4 bases clipped from V and 10 bases from J, the junction kept 9 bases outside the gene matches. The CDR3 loop spans 15 amino acids. Germline V gene sequence: CDR1 SGHNT, CDR2 YYREEE (reference sequence). The CDR3 loop is CASSPRTGVRSPLHF. The CDR3 nucleotides read TGTGCCAGCAGCCCAAGGACAGGGGTCAGGTCACCCCTCCACTTT.

This chain links TRBV27 with TRBJ2-1, with 8 bases lining up with TRBD1. Germline V lookup: CDR1 MNHEY, CDR2 SMNVEV (reference sequence). The CDR3 totals 14 residues. J gave up 8 bases and V 7 bases, and 10 bases lay outside the gene matches. CDR3 residues: CASTIYQGADEQFF. DNA for the CDR3: TGTGCCAGCACCATCTACCAGGGGGCGGATGAGCAGTTCTTC.

J is TRBJ1-2 and V is TRBV24-1; 9 nucleotides agree with TRBD1. The CDR3 consists of 14 residues. CDR1 is KGHDR, CDR2 SFDVKD, per germline. After removal of 7 bases from V and 2 bases from J, the junction contained 4 bases not matched to a gene. CDR3 sequence reads: CATSSTGGNYGYTF. CDR3 bases: TGTGCCACCAGCTCGACAGGGGGGAACTATGGCTACACCTTC.

This chain links TRBV19 with TRBJ1-1, with D tentatively TRBD1 (6 bases). Between the trimmed V and J ends, which lost 3 bases and 4 bases, there was a span of 12 bases. This CDR3 is built from 14 residues. Per the germline V gene, CDR1 is LNHDA and CDR2 is SQIVND (reference sequence). CDR3 nucleotide sequence: TGTGCCAGTAGTATTCCAGGGGCTGGCACTGAAGCTTTCTTT. This codes for CASSIPGAGTEAFF.

The rearrangement links TRBV11-3 to TRBJ2-3, with a tentative D call TRBD1 (6 bases). Germline lookup yields CDR1 SGHNT and CDR2 YENEEA. The CDR3 loop spans 14 amino acids. With 5 bases removed from V and 8 bases from J, the gap between germline ends came to 17 bases. The CDR3 loop reads CASSPLGGRGTQYF. CDR3 DNA sequence: TGTGCCAGCAGCCCCCTAGGGGGACGAGGTACGCAGTATTTT.

The J gene is TRBJ1-2, the V gene TRBV12-3 or TRBV12-4; D is ambiguous. V was clipped by 3 bases and J by 2 bases, with 7 bases between them. The CDR3 runs 13 residues. The CDR3 loop reads CASSLDLNYGYTF. CDR3 bases: TGTGCCAGCAGTTTGGATCTCAACTATGGCTACACCTTC.

This chain joins TRBV6-1 and TRBJ1-6; a possible D gene is TRBD1 (5 bases). The CDR3 is 17 amino acids. Germline V gene sequence: CDR1 MNHNS, CDR2 SASEGT. Between the trimmed V and J ends, which lost 3 bases and 3 bases, there was a span of 15 bases. The DNA for the CDR3 is TGTGCCAGCAGTGATCGACAGAGAAGGGTCTATAATTCACCCCTCCACTTT. It yields the protein CASSDRQRRVYNSPLHF.

The sample holds one count of this clone. The chain is built from TRBV5-1 and TRBJ1-3, with a weak D call TRBD1 (6 bases). Trimming took off 1 base at V and 1 base at J, with 12 bases between the two ends. The CDR3 runs to 16 residues. The germline CDR1 and CDR2 sequences are SGHRS and YFSETQ. The CDR3 DNA reads as TGCGCCAGCAGCTTGATGGGGGGCATTTCTGGAAACACCATATATTTT. It yields the protein CASSLMGGISGNTIYF.